This T cell receptor (beta chain) was captured by sequencing in a study of blood T cell repertoires in COVID-19. Across the whole study: The United States, Italy and Spain were the sources of the acute and convalescent COVID-19 samples. Nucleic acid was either cDNA or gDNA, and it came from T cells, B-cell-depleted T cells, or PBMCs.

The length of the CDR3 is 13 residues. Looked up from germline, CDR1 is MNHEY and CDR2 is SVGAGI. Losses at the gene ends were 7 bases for V and 6 bases for J; bases not matched to a gene: 8. As handled by the study authors: From reference gene primer amplification, estimates of nucleated cell counts were derived. The protocol was immunoSEQ multiplex PCR, while the TCRdb copy is restricted to in-frame clones and leaves out a portion. The D gene and trimming were derived from the DNA, and the V and J assignments and clone size from that table. Of roughly 140,000 clones listed, roughly 79% are singletons.

Material for sequencing was peripheral blood. The V gene is TRBV6-5, the J gene TRBJ1-1, with 7 bases lining up with TRBD1. The clonotype comes from a man aged 45-65 years with active or convalescent COVID-19. CDR3 nucleotide sequence: TGTGCCAGCAACGCGGGACAGTGGGCTGAAGCTTTCTTT. It yields the protein CASNAGQWAEAFF.